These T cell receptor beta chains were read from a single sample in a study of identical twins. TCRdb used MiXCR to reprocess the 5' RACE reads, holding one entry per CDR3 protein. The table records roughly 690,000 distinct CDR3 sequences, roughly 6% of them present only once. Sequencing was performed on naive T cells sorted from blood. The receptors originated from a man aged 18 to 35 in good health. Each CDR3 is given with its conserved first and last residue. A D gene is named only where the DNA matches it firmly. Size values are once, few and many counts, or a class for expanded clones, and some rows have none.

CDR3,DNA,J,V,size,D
CASSLRLAGEVETQYF,TGTGCCAGCAGCCTCCGACTAGCGGGAGAAGTCGAGACCCAGTACTTC,TRBJ2-5,TRBV11-2,many,TRBD2
CASTGQGYEQYF,TGTGCCAGCACTGGACAGGGCTACGAGCAGTACTTC,TRBJ2-7,TRBV2,many,TRBD1
CSVLVGLHYNEQFF,TGCAGTGTTCTGGTGGGCTTACACTACAATGAGCAGTTCTTC,TRBJ2-1,TRBV20-1,-,-
CASSLVKSPNEQFF,TGTGCCAGCAGCTTGGTGAAGTCACCCAATGAGCAGTTCTTC,TRBJ2-1,TRBV7-8,many,-
CASSYSHRISTTGELFF,TGTGCCAGCAGTTACTCTCACAGGATCTCGACCACCGGGGAGCTGTTTTTT,TRBJ2-2,TRBV6-5,many,-
CASGRDPGHEQFF,TGTGCCAGCGGCCGGGACCCTGGCCATGAGCAGTTCTTC,TRBJ2-1,TRBV6-1,many,-
CAISKDREGETQYF,TGTGCCATCAGCAAAGACAGGGAGGGGGAGACCCAGTACTTC,TRBJ2-5,TRBV10-3,few,-
CASSYAGTDTQYF,TGTGCCAGCAGTTATGCCGGCACAGATACGCAGTATTTT,TRBJ2-3,TRBV6-2/TRBV6-3,many,-
CASSRVLWEPRGIGTDTQYF,TGTGCCAGCAGCCGGGTTCTTTGGGAACCACGTGGAATAGGCACAGATACGCAGTATTTT,TRBJ2-3,TRBV11-2,-,-
CASSQDPQYNEQFF,TGCGCCAGCAGCCAAGATCCTCAGTACAATGAGCAGTTCTTC,TRBJ2-1,TRBV4-3,many,-
CASSSTSGVYNEQFF,TGTGCCAGCAGCTCCACCTCCGGCGTCTACAATGAGCAGTTCTTC,TRBJ2-1,TRBV9,many,-
CASSSTGVTDTQYF,TGTGCCAGCAGCTCTACCGGGGTAACAGATACGCAGTATTTT,TRBJ2-3,TRBV5-6,-,-
CSVEDRENYGYTF,TGCAGCGTAGAAGACAGGGAGAACTATGGCTACACCTTC,TRBJ1-2,TRBV29-1,many,TRBD1
CASSLRLAGPQSNNEQFF,TGTGCCAGCAGCTTAAGACTAGCGGGGCCACAGTCCAACAATGAGCAGTTCTTC,TRBJ2-1,TRBV11-2,many,TRBD2
CASSQLKGQGLYNEQFF,TGCGCCAGCAGCCAACTAAAAGGACAGGGACTCTACAATGAGCAGTTCTTC,TRBJ2-1,TRBV4-1,many,TRBD1
CASKPSSGLETQYF,TGTGCCAGCAAGCCGTCTAGCGGCCTAGAGACCCAGTACTTC,TRBJ2-5,TRBV2,-,TRBD2
CSARPMLAGQETQYF,TGCAGTGCTAGACCGATGCTAGCGGGACAAGAGACCCAGTACTTC,TRBJ2-5,TRBV20-1,many,TRBD2
CASSHYDEQFF,TGTGCCAGCAGTCACTATGATGAGCAGTTCTTC,TRBJ2-1,TRBV27,many,-
CSARRDEAFF,TGCAGTGCTAGAAGAGATGAAGCTTTCTTT,TRBJ1-1,TRBV20-1,few,-
CASSLAAKASGYTF,TGCGCCAGCAGCTTGGCCGCCAAGGCGAGTGGCTACACCTTC,TRBJ1-2,TRBV5-1,many,-
CASRDTTRQGWAGELFF,TGTGCCAGCAGAGACACGACGCGACAGGGGTGGGCCGGGGAGCTGTTTTTT,TRBJ2-2,TRBV28,few,TRBD1
CSARAPGREAFF,TGCAGTGCTAGAGCCCCGGGGCGTGAAGCTTTCTTT,TRBJ1-1,TRBV20-1,many,-
CASSPADTNAEAFF,TGTGCCAGCTCACCGGCAGATACCAACGCTGAAGCTTTCTTT,TRBJ1-1,TRBV18,-,-
CSASLTGTVQETQYF,TGCAGTGCAAGTCTTACCGGGACCGTACAAGAGACCCAGTACTTC,TRBJ2-5,TRBV20-1,-,-
CASNPGGTEAFF,TGTGCCAGCAATCCCGGGGGAACTGAAGCTTTCTTT,TRBJ1-1,TRBV12-3/TRBV12-4,many,-
CASSSGTGGEGEQFF,TGTGCCAGCAGCTCTGGGACAGGGGGAGAAGGTGAGCAGTTCTTC,TRBJ2-1,TRBV11-2,few,TRBD1
CATSDHSSGRRHEQFF,TGTGCCACCAGTGACCACTCTAGCGGGAGACGGCATGAGCAGTTCTTC,TRBJ2-1,TRBV24-1,few,TRBD2
CASSLEGAVETQYF,TGTGCCAGCAGTCTCGAGGGAGCCGTGGAGACCCAGTACTTC,TRBJ2-5,TRBV12-3/TRBV12-4,many,-
CASIHGYNEQFF,TGTGCCAGCATCCATGGTTACAATGAGCAGTTCTTC,TRBJ2-1,TRBV12-3/TRBV12-4,many,-
CASSYSEDTSDEKLFF,TGTGCCAGCAGTTACAGCGAAGACACGTCGGATGAAAAACTGTTTTTT,TRBJ1-4,TRBV6-5,many,-
CASSPQVGEKLFF,TGTGCCAGCAGTCCCCAAGTGGGTGAAAAACTGTTTTTT,TRBJ1-4,TRBV12-3/TRBV12-4,-,-
CATSDPLDRGLGDTQYF,TGTGCCACCAGTGATCCACTGGACAGGGGTCTTGGAGATACGCAGTATTTT,TRBJ2-3,TRBV24-1,many,TRBD1
CASSRGAVRTDGYEQYF,TGTGCCAGTAGTAGGGGGGCTGTGAGGACGGACGGATACGAGCAGTACTTC,TRBJ2-7,TRBV19,few,-
CAITWDRGTEAFF,TGTGCCATCACCTGGGACAGGGGTACTGAAGCTTTCTTT,TRBJ1-1,TRBV10-3,many,TRBD1
CASSLGGVETQYF,TGTGCCAGCAGTTTAGGGGGGGTAGAGACCCAGTACTTC,TRBJ2-5,TRBV12-3/TRBV12-4,many,-
CASSTHRGLHEQFF,TGTGCCAGCAGCACCCACAGGGGGCTGCATGAGCAGTTCTTC,TRBJ2-1,TRBV11-2,many,TRBD1
CSAILLKQFF,TGCAGTGCTATTTTGCTAAAGCAGTTCTTC,TRBJ2-1,TRBV20-1,many,-
CASRSASGRISEQFF,TGTGCCAGCAGATCTGCTAGCGGGAGGATAAGTGAGCAGTTCTTC,TRBJ2-1,TRBV28,many,TRBD2
CASKDSTTYEQYF,TGTGCCAGCAAGGACAGTACAACCTACGAGCAGTACTTC,TRBJ2-7,TRBV6-6,-,-
CASRRNAGTEAFF,TGTGCCAGCAGAAGGAATGCGGGCACTGAAGCTTTCTTT,TRBJ1-1,TRBV12-3/TRBV12-4,many,-
CASSPDTTSFRYEQYF,TGTGCCAGCAGCCCAGATACGACTAGTTTTAGGTACGAGCAGTACTTC,TRBJ2-7,TRBV27,-,-
CASSPGQTYGYTF,TGTGCCAGCAGCCCGGGACAGACCTATGGCTACACCTTC,TRBJ1-2,TRBV7-2,many,TRBD1
CSATAAGLAGNWAYEQYF,TGCAGTGCTACCGCTGCGGGACTAGCGGGAAATTGGGCCTACGAGCAGTACTTC,TRBJ2-7,TRBV20-1,many,TRBD2
CASSQELMQYF,TGTGCCAGCAGCCAAGAGCTGATGCAGTACTTC,TRBJ2-7,TRBV3-1,many,-